A selection of T cell receptor beta chains follows, all from one sample in a study of blood T cell repertoires in COVID-19. Here immunoSEQ multiplex PCR was the method, and the copy in TCRdb shows in-frame clones only, minus some. The sample lists roughly 250,000 clones, 88% occurring once. The sequenced material came from peripheral blood. The receptors shown here come from a man between 60 and 75 years old who had recovered from COVID-19. Both conserved end residues are part of each CDR3. The order of the fields is D gene, V gene, J gene, clone size, CDR3 protein, CDR3 DNA. D genes are given only for firm matches. Size values are once, few and many counts, or a class for expanded clones, and some rows have none.

d_gene: -; v_gene: TRBV21-1; j_gene: TRBJ2-2; abundance: -; CDR3aa: CASSKNRGRGDRYTGELFF; CDR3nt: TGTGCCAGCAGCAAGAATCGCGGGAGGGGAGATCGGTACACCGGGGAGCTGTTTTTT
d_gene: -; v_gene: TRBV4-2; j_gene: TRBJ2-3; abundance: -; CDR3aa: CASSPGSSRSTDTQYF; CDR3nt: TGTGCCAGCAGCCCCGGATCGTCTAGGAGCACAGATACGCAGTATTTT
d_gene: -; v_gene: TRBV6-6; j_gene: TRBJ2-5; abundance: -; CDR3aa: CASSTSTGRQETQYF; CDR3nt: TGTGCCAGCAGTACCTCGACAGGACGGCAAGAGACCCAGTACTTC
d_gene: -; v_gene: TRBV2; j_gene: TRBJ1-1; abundance: once; CDR3aa: CASRRGFLKNTEAFF; CDR3nt: TGTGCCAGCAGGAGGGGGTTTCTCAAAAACACTGAAGCTTTCTTT
d_gene: TRBD1; v_gene: TRBV9; j_gene: TRBJ2-7; abundance: -; CDR3aa: CASSPRETGAHSYEQYF; CDR3nt: TGTGCCAGCAGCCCGCGTGAAACAGGGGCCCACTCCTACGAGCAGTACTTC
d_gene: -; v_gene: TRBV5-5; j_gene: TRBJ2-4; abundance: -; CDR3aa: CASSGQSFKNIQYF; CDR3nt: TGTGCCAGCAGCGGACAGAGTTTCAAAAACATTCAGTACTTC
d_gene: -; v_gene: TRBV11-2; j_gene: TRBJ1-1; abundance: few; CDR3aa: CASRSHRDGNTEAFF; CDR3nt: TGTGCCAGCAGGAGTCACAGGGATGGGAACACTGAAGCTTTCTTT
d_gene: -; v_gene: TRBV7-9; j_gene: TRBJ1-6; abundance: -; CDR3aa: CASSLGQNRSPLHF; CDR3nt: TGTGCCAGCAGCTTAGGACAGAATCGTTCACCCCTCCACTTT
d_gene: TRBD2; v_gene: TRBV4-1; j_gene: TRBJ2-7; abundance: -; CDR3aa: CASSLPVASGGSYEQYF; CDR3nt: TGCGCCAGCAGCCTTCCAGTCGCTAGCGGGGGTTCCTACGAGCAGTACTTC
d_gene: -; v_gene: TRBV2; j_gene: TRBJ1-3; abundance: -; CDR3aa: CASSRQAFGNTIYF; CDR3nt: TGTGCCAGCAGTCGACAGGCCTTCGGAAACACCATATATTTT
d_gene: -; v_gene: TRBV6-2/TRBV6-3; j_gene: TRBJ1-6; abundance: -; CDR3aa: CASSRGDTHNSPLHF; CDR3nt: TGTGCCAGCAGCCGTGGGGACACTCATAATTCACCCCTCCACTTT
d_gene: -; v_gene: TRBV29-1; j_gene: TRBJ2-7; abundance: -; CDR3aa: CSVEDVGSSYEQYF; CDR3nt: TGCAGCGTTGAAGATGTCGGTTCCTCCTACGAGCAGTACTTC
d_gene: -; v_gene: TRBV21-1; j_gene: TRBJ2-7; abundance: -; CDR3aa: CASSTGTDSHYYEQYF; CDR3nt: TGTGCCAGCAGCACCGGGACAGACTCACATTACTACGAGCAGTACTTC
d_gene: TRBD1; v_gene: TRBV18; j_gene: TRBJ1-5; abundance: once; CDR3aa: CASSPIGTGGDQPQHF; CDR3nt: TGTGCCAGCTCACCGATTGGGACAGGGGGCGATCAGCCCCAGCATTTT
d_gene: TRBD1; v_gene: TRBV5-5; j_gene: TRBJ1-5; abundance: -; CDR3aa: CASSSQGFNQPQHF; CDR3nt: TGTGCCAGCAGCTCACAGGGGTTCAATCAGCCCCAGCATTTT
d_gene: TRBD2; v_gene: TRBV5-1; j_gene: TRBJ2-7; abundance: few; CDR3aa: CASSKGLAGSTYEQYF; CDR3nt: TGCGCCAGCAGCAAAGGACTAGCGGGTTCCACCTACGAGCAGTACTTC
d_gene: -; v_gene: TRBV6-6; j_gene: TRBJ1-3; abundance: -; CDR3aa: CASSPQAQGSSGNTIYF; CDR3nt: TGTGCCAGCAGTCCGCAGGCACAGGGCAGCTCTGGAAACACCATATATTTT
d_gene: -; v_gene: TRBV5-6; j_gene: TRBJ1-5; abundance: once; CDR3aa: CASSLAPDFGQPQHF; CDR3nt: TGTGCCAGCAGCTTGGCCCCGGACTTTGGCCAGCCCCAGCATTTT
d_gene: -; v_gene: TRBV7-2; j_gene: TRBJ1-2; abundance: -; CDR3aa: CASSLGDSLNYGYTF; CDR3nt: TGTGCCAGCAGCTTAGGAGACTCTCTTAACTATGGCTACACCTTC
d_gene: -; v_gene: TRBV4-2; j_gene: TRBJ2-3; abundance: -; CDR3aa: CASSQGGGPTDTQYF; CDR3nt: TGTGCCAGCAGCCAAGGGGGGGGGCCCACAGATACGCAGTATTTT
d_gene: -; v_gene: TRBV6-6; j_gene: TRBJ2-2; abundance: few; CDR3aa: CASRGGPTGELFF; CDR3nt: TGTGCCAGCAGGGGGGGGCCTACCGGGGAGCTGTTTTTT
d_gene: -; v_gene: TRBV27; j_gene: TRBJ1-1; abundance: -; CDR3aa: CASSLGGITEAFF; CDR3nt: TGTGCCAGCAGTTTAGGGGGGATCACTGAAGCTTTCTTT
d_gene: -; v_gene: TRBV6-5; j_gene: TRBJ2-1; abundance: -; CDR3aa: CASSYSANAVYNEQFF; CDR3nt: TGTGCCAGCAGTTACTCGGCGAACGCGGTCTACAATGAGCAGTTCTTC
d_gene: TRBD1; v_gene: TRBV10-3; j_gene: TRBJ2-5; abundance: -; CDR3aa: CAISTTGFQETQYF; CDR3nt: TGTGCCATCAGTACGACAGGGTTCCAAGAGACCCAGTACTTC
d_gene: TRBD1; v_gene: TRBV6-2/TRBV6-3; j_gene: TRBJ2-5; abundance: -; CDR3aa: CASSRGQGIQETQYF; CDR3nt: TGTGCCAGCAGTCGAGGACAGGGAATACAAGAGACCCAGTACTTC
d_gene: -; v_gene: TRBV19; j_gene: TRBJ1-5; abundance: -; CDR3aa: CASSIDLIQDQPQHF; CDR3nt: TGTGCCAGTAGTATAGATCTGATACAAGATCAGCCCCAGCATTTT
d_gene: TRBD1; v_gene: TRBV19; j_gene: TRBJ1-2; abundance: -; CDR3aa: CASTPGQLFYGYTF; CDR3nt: TGTGCCAGTACCCCGGGACAGCTATTCTATGGCTACACCTTC
d_gene: -; v_gene: TRBV27; j_gene: TRBJ1-6; abundance: -; CDR3aa: CASSFVSSYNSPLHF; CDR3nt: TGTGCCAGCAGTTTCGTTAGCTCCTATAATTCACCCCTCCACTTT
d_gene: TRBD1; v_gene: TRBV15; j_gene: TRBJ2-1; abundance: -; CDR3aa: CATSRDRAYNEQFF; CDR3nt: TGTGCCACCAGCAGGGACAGGGCTTACAATGAGCAGTTCTTC
d_gene: TRBD1; v_gene: TRBV15; j_gene: TRBJ1-4; abundance: -; CDR3aa: CATSSGQGDEKLFF; CDR3nt: TGTGCCACCAGCAGTGGACAGGGGGATGAAAAACTGTTTTTT
d_gene: TRBD1; v_gene: TRBV19; j_gene: TRBJ2-5; abundance: -; CDR3aa: CASSLVGGLQETQYF; CDR3nt: TGTGCCAGTAGTCTAGTAGGGGGCCTCCAAGAGACCCAGTACTTC
d_gene: -; v_gene: TRBV19; j_gene: TRBJ1-6; abundance: -; CDR3aa: CASSTTGSGSPLHF; CDR3nt: TGTGCCAGTAGTACCACAGGGTCAGGTTCACCCCTCCACTTT
d_gene: TRBD2; v_gene: TRBV9; j_gene: TRBJ2-3; abundance: few; CDR3aa: CASSLGREGRSDTQYF; CDR3nt: TGTGCCAGCAGCCTAGGACGGGAGGGGAGGTCAGATACGCAGTATTTT